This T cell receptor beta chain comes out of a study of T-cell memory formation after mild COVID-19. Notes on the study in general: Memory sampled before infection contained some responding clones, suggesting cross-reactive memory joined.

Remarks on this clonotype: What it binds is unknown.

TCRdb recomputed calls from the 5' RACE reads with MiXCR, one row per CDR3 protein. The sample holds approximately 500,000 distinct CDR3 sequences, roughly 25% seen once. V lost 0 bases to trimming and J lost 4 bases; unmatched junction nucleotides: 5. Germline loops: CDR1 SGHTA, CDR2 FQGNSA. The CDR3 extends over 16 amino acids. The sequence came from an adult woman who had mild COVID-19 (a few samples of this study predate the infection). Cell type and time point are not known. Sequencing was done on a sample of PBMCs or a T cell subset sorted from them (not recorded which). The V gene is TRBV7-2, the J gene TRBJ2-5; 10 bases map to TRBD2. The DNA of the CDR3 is TGTGCCAGCAGCTTAGCTCCAGCGGGAGGGCCAGAGACCCAGTACTTC. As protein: CASSLAPAGGPETQYF.